The 26 T cell receptor beta chains below come from one sample, sequenced in a study of radiation and T cells in renal cell carcinoma. Sequenced by immunoSEQ multiplex PCR; TCRdb stores in-frame clones only, minus some. The data show 10,000 to 15,000 clones, approximately 62% seen once. Specified treatment: treatment-naive control, cytoreductive nephrectomy. The source was tumor tissue, collected from a patient whose treatment was nephrectomy without radiotherapy. The source is a woman of 80 years or more with renal cell carcinoma.

Remarks on this clone: This likely came from a read error, as a far larger clone is one base away. The chain joins TRBV4-1 to TRBJ2-2; D possibly corresponds to TRBD2 (7 bases). The CDR3 totals 15 residues. Per the germline V gene, CDR1 is MGHRA and CDR2 is YSYEKL. The CDR3: CARSQMRGGTGELFF. CDR3 sequence (DNA): TGCGCCCGCAGCCAGATGAGGGGGGGGACCGGGGAGCTGTTTTTT.

In its sample, this clone was seen a few times. The V call is TRBV5-1, the J call TRBJ1-2; D is unresolved. Germline V gene data show CDR1 as SGHRS and CDR2 as YFSETQ. This CDR3 has 16 amino acids. Trimming shortened V by 4 bases and J by 4 bases, and 20 bases separated the two germline ends. This chain's CDR3 is CASSTSGLPNSYGYTF. The CDR3, as DNA: TGCGCCAGCAGCACTTCCGGGCTCCCGAATTCCTATGGCTACACCTTC.

The V call is TRBV21-1, the J call TRBJ2-2; the table's D call, TRBD2, has no DNA check behind it. TRBV21-1 is designated a pseudogene. The CDR3 runs to 20 residues. CDR3 protein: CASSKTFPGTSGVNTGELFF. The CDR3 DNA reads as TGTGCCAGCAGCAAAACGTTTCCCGGGACTAGCGGGGTGAACACCGGGGAGCTGTTTTTT.

Within the sample, this clone is medium-sized. The chain couples TRBV9 to TRBJ2-1, with 8 bases lining up with TRBD2. Germline CDR1 and CDR2: SGDLS and YYNGEE. V shed 4 bases, J shed 7 bases, and the junction held 13 bases outside the gene matches. CDR3 length: 16 residues. CDR3 sequence reads: CASSSLGGGYRNEQFF. CDR3 DNA: TGTGCCAGCAGCAGCCTGGGCGGGGGGTACCGGAATGAGCAGTTCTTC.

The chain has TRBV11-1 and TRBJ1-2; D gene ambiguous. The CDR3 runs to 15 residues. Germline-derived CDR1 and CDR2 are SGHAT and FQDESV (reference sequence). The V gene lost 3 bases and the J gene lost 5 bases, with 16 bases spanning the gap. Here the CDR3 reads CASSFFTRRGYGYTF. CDR3 DNA sequence: TGTGCCAGCAGCTTTTTTACCCGTCGGGGATATGGCTACACCTTC.

The rearrangement links TRBV7-2 to TRBJ1-2, with 11 positions matching TRBD1. CDR1 is SGHTA, CDR2 FQGNSA, per germline. This CDR3 has 14 amino acids. J lost 4 bases, V lost 5 bases, and 3 bases had no gene match. The CDR3, as DNA: TGTGCCAGCAGCCCTGGGACAGGGGGCTATGGCTACACCTTC. This translates into CASSPGTGGYGYTF.

The chain joins TRBV7-2 to TRBJ1-2; 9 nucleotides match TRBD1. Germline CDR1 SGHTA, CDR2 FQGNSA. V shed 1 base and J 7 bases; nucleotides not matched to a gene: 7. The CDR3 length is 15 residues. The CDR3 here is CASSLERGQGLGYTF. Here the CDR3 DNA reads TGTGCCAGCAGCTTAGAAAGGGGACAGGGACTTGGCTACACCTTC.

This clone was counted between two and nine times. This rearrangement joins TRBV2 to TRBJ1-2, with unresolved D. CDR3 length: 11 amino acids. V was shortened by 6 bases and J by 6 bases, with 8 bases between the two germline ends. Germline V lookup: CDR1 SNHLY, CDR2 FYNNEI. CDR3: CASRSGHGYTF. As DNA, the CDR3 is TGTGCCAGCAGAAGTGGGCATGGCTACACCTTC.

The chain combines TRBV9 with TRBJ1-2; D uncertain. Germline lookup yields CDR1 SGDLS and CDR2 YYNGEE. This CDR3 has 15 residues. V shed 1 base and J shed 7 bases, with 17 bases lying between them. The CDR3 region is CASSVTPRGGAGYTF. DNA of the CDR3: TGTGCCAGCAGCGTAACACCGCGGGGTGGCGCTGGCTACACCTTC.

The rearrangement uses TRBV7-9 and TRBJ1-5; D uncertain. The CDR3 has 13 amino acids. Trimming left V 4 bases short and J 4 bases short, with 8 bases between. Germline V gene data show CDR1 as SEHNR and CDR2 as FQNEAQ (reference sequence). The CDR3 reads CASSWAGNQPQHF. The CDR3 DNA reads as TGTGCCAGCAGCTGGGCGGGTAATCAGCCCCAGCATTTT.

This chain joins TRBV28 and TRBJ1-2; the D gene is possibly TRBD1 (5 bases). This CDR3 comprises 13 residues. CDR1 is MDHEN, CDR2 SYDVKM, per germline. The ends were cut back, 2 bases at V and 9 bases at J, with 13 bases in the middle. The CDR3 DNA is TGTGCCAGCAGTTTAGCCCCAGGGTATCGCTACACCTTC. Protein sequence: CASSLAPGYRYTF.

This chain links TRBV2 with TRBJ2-1; 8 bases agree with TRBD1. Germline CDR1 SNHLY, CDR2 FYNNEI. CDR3 length: 12 amino acids. Trimming took 10 bases from V and 7 from J; bases not matched to a gene: 6. The CDR3 DNA reads TGTGCCACACCAGGACAGGGTAATGAGCAGTTCTTC. As protein: CATPGQGNEQFF.

The count of this clone is one. The chain uses TRBV6-4 and TRBJ2-3; D assignment may be TRBD1 or TRBD2 (5 bases each). The CDR3 contains 14 residues. Germline CDR1 is MRHNA and CDR2 is SNTAGT. The germline V and J ends were trimmed by 3 bases and 2 bases, with 9 bases remaining between them. The CDR3, as DNA: TGTGCCAGCAGTGAGTCCGGGACCACAGATACGCAGTATTTT. Translating gives CASSESGTTDTQYF.

The chain recombines TRBV7-3 with TRBJ1-1, with 8 bases fitting TRBD1. The CDR3 has 15 residues. Trimming at V came to 5 bases and at J to 1 base, leaving 6 bases not matched to a gene. The germline V gene encodes CDR1 SGHTA and CDR2 FQGTGA. Here the CDR3 reads CASSPAGGRNTEAFF. The CDR3 region has the DNA TGTGCCAGCAGCCCCGCAGGGGGCCGGAACACTGAAGCTTTCTTT.

The chain uses TRBV9 and TRBJ1-2; D gene uncertain. Per the germline V gene, CDR1 is SGDLS and CDR2 is YYNGEE. The CDR3 length is 14 residues. V was pared by 3 bases and J by 4 bases, with 13 bases between. CDR3 in DNA: TGTGCCAGCAGCGGACCAGGACGGACCTATGGCTACACCTTC. Translation: CASSGPGRTYGYTF. Full variable domain (remainder filled in from reference TRBV9 and TRBJ1-2): DSGVTQTPKHLITATGQRVTLRCSPRSGDLSVYWYQQSLDQGLQFLIQYYNGEERAKGNILERFSAQQFPDLHSELNLSSLELGDSALYFCASSGPGRTYGYTFGSGTRLTVV.

This clone was seen just once. The rearrangement joins TRBV7-2 to TRBJ1-3; 7 bases agree with TRBD1. This CDR3 is built from 13 residues. The V gene's germline CDR1 is SGHTA and CDR2 FQGNSA. V trimming: 6 bases; J trimming: 4 bases; junction bases outside the gene matches: 3. The CDR3 sequence is CASRQGEGNTIYF. The CDR3 coding sequence is TGTGCCAGCAGGCAGGGGGAAGGAAACACCATATATTTT.

The chain employs TRBV7-2 and TRBJ2-3; 7 bases are shared with TRBD2. V was pared by 2 bases and J by 5 bases, with 4 bases of the junction left unmatched. CDR3 size: 14 residues. Germline V lookup: CDR1 SGHTA, CDR2 FQGNSA. This CDR3 reads CASSLRTSRDTQYF. The CDR3 DNA is TGTGCCAGCAGCTTACGGACTAGTAGAGATACGCAGTATTTT.

This clone occurred a few times. The V gene is TRBV19, the J gene TRBJ1-1; D is undetermined. The V gene lost 1 base and the J gene lost 2 bases, with 5 bases spanning the gap. The CDR3 totals 13 residues. Germline loops: CDR1 LNHDA, CDR2 SQIVND (reference sequence). This CDR3 is CASSIVENTEAFF. CDR3 coding DNA: TGTGCCAGTAGTATAGTAGAAAACACTGAAGCTTTCTTT.

The chain carries TRBV5-1 and TRBJ1-4; D uncertain. V gave up 5 bases and J gave up 0 bases, with 11 bases separating them. CDR1 is SGHRS, CDR2 YFSETQ, per germline. The CDR3 is 15 residues long. The CDR3 DNA follows: TGCGCCAGCAGTGAGGGAATAACAACTAATGAAAAACTGTTTTTT. Translating it yields CASSEGITTNEKLFF.

V is TRBV28 and J is TRBJ2-7; 10 bases agree with TRBD1. CDR3 length equals 15 residues. Germline CDR1 MDHEN, CDR2 SYDVKM. V lost 4 bases, J lost 7 bases, and 10 bases stayed unmatched. This chain's CDR3 is CASSSSGTGVGEQYV. Here the CDR3 DNA reads TGTGCCAGCAGTTCCTCCGGGACAGGGGTCGGGGAGCAGTACGTC.

The rearrangement links TRBV2 to TRBJ1-5; D might be TRBD1 (5 bases). This CDR3 comprises 15 residues. V was cut by 4 bases and J by 4 bases, with 14 bases left in between. Germline CDR1 is SNHLY and CDR2 is FYNNEI. The CDR3 spells CASSAQGRKNQPQHF. The CDR3 region has the DNA TGTGCCAGCAGTGCCCAGGGACGGAAGAATCAGCCCCAGCATTTT.

The chain joins TRBV9 to TRBJ1-2, with D tentatively TRBD1 (5 bases). The V end was cut by 4 bases, the J end by 0 bases, with 10 bases between. CDR1 and CDR2 (germline): SGDLS, YYNGEE. The length of the CDR3 is 14 residues. The CDR3 DNA follows: TGTGCCAGCAGCACCGACAGCTCTAACTATGGCTACACCTTC. It yields the protein CASSTDSSNYGYTF. The full variable domain, in which reference TRBV9 and TRBJ1-2 provide the parts outside the CDR3, is DSGVTQTPKHLITATGQRVTLRCSPRSGDLSVYWYQQSLDQGLQFLIQYYNGEERAKGNILERFSAQQFPDLHSELNLSSLELGDSALYFCASSTDSSNYGYTFGSGTRLTVV.

The V and J genes are TRBV5-1 and TRBJ1-4, with 8 nucleotides matching TRBD1. The junction had 12 bases not matched to a gene; V was cut back by 0 bases and J by 8 bases. Per the germline V gene, CDR1 is SGHRS and CDR2 is YFSETQ. This CDR3 is built from 17 residues. For the CDR3, the DNA is TGCGCCAGCAGCTTGGGGCTCGGACAGGGTGAGGGCGAAAAACTGTTTTTT. Translation: CASSLGLGQGEGEKLFF.

This clone has only a few counts. V and J are TRBV2 and TRBJ1-4, with D possibly matching TRBD1 (6 bases). Germline CDR1 reads SNHLY; CDR2 reads FYNNEI. The CDR3 extends over 13 amino acids. Trimming shortened V by 6 bases and J by 8 bases, and 13 bases separated the two germline ends. The DNA for the CDR3 is TGTGCCAGCAGGGCCAGGGGAAGGGAAAAACTGTTTTTT. Translating it yields CASRARGREKLFF.

The chain is built from TRBV5-1 and TRBJ1-6, with TRBD1 identical over 9 bases. V trimming: 1 base; J trimming: 0 bases; junction bases outside the gene matches: 8. The CDR3 has 19 residues. CDR1 and CDR2 (germline): SGHRS, YFSETQ. CDR3 bases: TGCGCCAGCAGCTTGCTGGGACAGGGTTTGAGCTCCTATAATTCACCCCTCCACTTT. Translation gives CASSLLGQGLSSYNSPLHF.

CDR3 in DNA: TGCGCCAGCAGCCCCGCGGGCCTAGCGGGGATGGACTACGAGCAGTACTTC. The encoded protein is CASSPAGLAGMDYEQYF. The rearrangement links TRBV4-1 to TRBJ2-7; 9 nucleotides match TRBD2. Germline loops: CDR1 MGHRA, CDR2 YSYEKL. The CDR3 covers 17 residues. V was clipped by 4 bases and J by 3 bases; unmatched bases: 13.